Included here is one T cell receptor beta chain sequence, with context. Its antigen is currently unknown. Time point described: newly diagnosed GD, antithyroid drugs for less than 3 months. Construction of the TCR library relied on RNA isolated from PBMCs. The source of the patients was an endocrinology department in Xi'an, China. This specimen comes from a study of regulatory T cells in long-lasting Graves disease. Study-wide points: The study found lower TCR diversity in persistent Graves' patients than in newly diagnosed ones.

Through Arm-PCR of CDR3 regions and iRepertoire HTBI primers, TCR beta libraries were built. TCRdb used MiXCR to reprocess the multiplex PCR reads, holding one entry per CDR3 protein. The sample records under 300,000 distinct CDR3 sequences, under 20% being singletons. These data also formed part of another study, on T cells in Graves' hyperthyroidism and ophthalmopathy. That study reports: Hyperthyroidism of Graves' type that showed no ophthalmopathy progression within 18 months was stable.

This TCR was sampled from a woman aged 25 to 39 with Graves disease. The sample in question was peripheral blood mononuclear cells (PBMCs), obtained at new diagnosis, from a patient treated with antithyroid drugs.

This CDR3 reads CASSLAPRQFNSPLHF. The CDR3 region has the DNA TGCGCCAGCAGCCTCGCACCCCGACAGTTTAATTCACCCCTCCACTTT. The chain uses TRBV5-1 and TRBJ1-6, with a tentative D call TRBD1 (5 bases). V lost 4 bases, J lost 6 bases, and 17 bases lay in between. Germline CDR1 is SGHRS and CDR2 is YFSETQ. The CDR3 runs to 16 residues. The full variable domain, in which reference TRBV5-1 and TRBJ1-6 provide the parts outside the CDR3, is KAGVTQTPRYLIKTRGQQVTLSCSPISGHRSVSWYQQTPGQGLQFLFEYFSETQRNKGNFPGRFSGRQFSNSRSEMNVSTLELGDSALYLCASSLAPRQFNSPLHFGNGTRLTVT.